These 9 T cell receptor beta chains share one sample of origin, sequenced in a study of cytomegalovirus exposure and HLA in healthy donors. PCR employed 60 Vbeta and 13 Jbeta primers. Clones were read by immunoSEQ multiplex PCR, and TCRdb kept only the in-frame ones, dropping some. The sample contains fewer than 200,000 clones, more than 60% of which appear only once. The sequenced sample was PBMCs. The receptors shown here come from a man aged 35 to 55 in good health and CMV-seronegative.

The V and J genes are TRBV7-2 and TRBJ2-5; 10 bases align to TRBD2. CDR3 size: 17 residues. Germline V gene sequence: CDR1 SGHTA, CDR2 FQGNSA. Trimming at V came to 0 bases and at J to 5 bases, leaving 9 bases not matched to a gene. CDR3 in amino acids: CASSLASGGPPGETQYF. Here the CDR3 DNA reads TGTGCCAGCAGCTTAGCTAGCGGGGGGCCCCCGGGGGAGACCCAGTACTTC.

Only one count was recorded for this clone. This sequence joins TRBV7-8 and TRBJ2-5, with 10 bases matching TRBD2. CDR3 size: 16 residues. CDR1 SGHVS and CDR2 FQNEAQ come from the germline V gene. V trimming: 4 bases; J trimming: 4 bases; junction bases outside the gene matches: 9. DNA for the CDR3: TGTGCCAGCAGCTACATTTCTAGCGGGGGTCGAGAGACCCAGTACTTC. This sequence encodes CASSYISSGGRETQYF. Looking up the rest from reference TRBV7-8 and TRBJ2-5 gives the full variable domain: GAGVSQSPRYKVAKRGQDVALRCDPISGHVSLFWYQQALGQGPEFLTYFQNEAQLDKSGLPSDRFFAERPEGSVSTLKIQRTQQEDSAVYLCASSYISSGGRETQYFGPGTRLLVL.

The gene calls are TRBV4-1 and TRBJ1-5, with a tentative D call TRBD1 (5 bases). CDR1 and CDR2 from the germline V gene are MGHRA and YSYEKL. Trimming stripped 2 bases from V and 1 base from J, with 15 bases between. The CDR3 is 17 amino acids. CDR3 protein: CASSQNNRGESNQPQHF. Here the CDR3 DNA reads TGCGCCAGCAGCCAAAATAATCGGGGGGAGAGCAATCAGCCCCAGCATTTT.

The chain carries TRBV6-5 and TRBJ1-2; D gene uncertain. From germline, CDR1 is MNHEY and CDR2 SVGAGI. The germline V and J ends were trimmed by 5 bases and 5 bases, with 9 bases remaining between them. The CDR3 runs 12 residues. Here the CDR3 DNA reads TGTGCCAGCAGTAAGGAGGATTATGGCTACACCTTC. Its translation is CASSKEDYGYTF.

The V call is TRBV12-5, the J call TRBJ2-5, with D perhaps TRBD2 (5 bases). The CDR3 spans 15 residues. The ends were cut back, 3 bases at V and 1 base at J, with 12 bases in the middle. The V gene's germline CDR1 is LGHNT and CDR2 FRNRAP. Here the CDR3 DNA reads TGTGCTAGTGGTTTTACGGCTAGCCCCCAAGAGACCCAGTACTTC. This codes for CASGFTASPQETQYF.

The chain combines TRBV7-8 with TRBJ2-6; D remains ambiguous. V lost 1 base and J 4 bases, leaving 8 bases between the germline ends. Germline lookup yields CDR1 SGHVS and CDR2 FQNEAQ. The CDR3 loop spans 15 amino acids. CDR3 DNA: TGTGCCAGCAGCTTAGGACAATCAGGGGCCAACGTCCTGACTTTC. It codes for CASSLGQSGANVLTF.

This clone was seen a few times. Distinct nucleotide sequences in the sample also encode this CDR3. The gene calls are TRBV29-1 and TRBJ1-1; 11 positions agree with TRBD1. The V segment lost 6 bases and the J segment 4 bases; nucleotides outside the gene matches: 7. This CDR3 region has 14 residues. From germline, CDR1 is SQVTM and CDR2 ANQGSEA. In DNA, the CDR3 is TGCAGCGTCGCTGGACAGGGGGCGGTCACTGAAGCTTTCTTT. Translation gives CSVAGQGAVTEAFF. Variable domain in full (rest from reference TRBV29-1 and TRBJ1-1): SAVISQKPSRDICQRGTSLTIQCQVDSQVTMMFWYRQQPGQSLTLIATANQGSEATYESGFVIDKFPISRPNLTFSTLTVSNMSPEDSSIYLCSVAGQGAVTEAFFGQGTRLTVV.

V is TRBV4-1 and J is TRBJ1-2; 9 nucleotides align to TRBD1. Germline values: CDR1 MGHRA, CDR2 YSYEKL. This CDR3 is built from 14 residues. Trimming took 6 bases from V and 6 from J; bases not matched to a gene: 8. Here the CDR3 DNA reads TGCGCCAGCAGACCTTACGACAGGGGGAATGGCTACACCTTC. Amino acids: CASRPYDRGNGYTF.

The chain has TRBV19 and TRBJ1-2, with D tentatively TRBD1 (5 bases). Germline V gene data show CDR1 as LNHDA and CDR2 as SQIVND (reference sequence). Deletions cut 1 base from V and 6 bases from J, with 15 bases between. This CDR3 is built from 15 residues. This CDR3 is CASSIGQGWNDGYTF. The CDR3 coding sequence is TGTGCCAGTAGTATAGGTCAGGGCTGGAACGATGGCTACACCTTC.